The present T cell receptor beta chain was sequenced within a study of OX40 agonist ivuxolimab in advanced cancers. Study as a whole: Patients were dosed with the agonistic anti-OX40 (CD134) antibody ivuxolimab.

The junction had 6 bases not matched to a gene; V was cut back by 1 base and J by 5 bases. Looked up from germline, CDR1 is SGHRS and CDR2 is YFSETQ. CDR3 length equals 17 residues. Data came from immunoSEQ multiplex PCR; TCRdb stores just in-frame clones and leaves some out. The sample has roughly 80,000 clones; 80% to 90% are singletons. Sample: CD4+ or CD8+ T cells sorted from blood, taken in a trial of the OX40 agonist ivuxolimab. This TCR came from an adult with an advanced solid tumor such as melanoma, head and neck, liver or kidney cancer. The chain uses TRBV5-1 and TRBJ2-2; TRBD1 aligns across 12 bases. The CDR3 here is CASSLWGQGAITGELFF. The DNA for the CDR3 is TGCGCCAGCAGCTTGTGGGGACAGGGGGCGATAACCGGGGAGCTGTTTTTT. The full variable domain, rest sourced from reference TRBV5-1 and TRBJ2-2, is KAGVTQTPRYLIKTRGQQVTLSCSPISGHRSVSWYQQTPGQGLQFLFEYFSETQRNKGNFPGRFSGRQFSNSRSEMNVSTLELGDSALYLCASSLWGQGAITGELFFGEGSRLTVL.